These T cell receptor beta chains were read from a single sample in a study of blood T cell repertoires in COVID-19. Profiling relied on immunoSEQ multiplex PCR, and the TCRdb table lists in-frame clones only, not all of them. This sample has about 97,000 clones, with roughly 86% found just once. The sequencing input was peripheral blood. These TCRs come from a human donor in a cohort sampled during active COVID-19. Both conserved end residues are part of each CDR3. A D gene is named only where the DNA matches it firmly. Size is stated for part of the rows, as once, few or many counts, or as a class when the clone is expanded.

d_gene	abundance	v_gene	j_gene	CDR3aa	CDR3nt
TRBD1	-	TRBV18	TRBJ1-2	CASSPRDRGSRLNYGYTF	TGTGCCAGCTCACCCCGGGACAGGGGGTCTCGGCTCAACTATGGCTACACCTTC
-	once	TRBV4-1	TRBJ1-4	CASSQAEAGHHNEKLFF	TGCGCCAGCAGCCAAGCTGAAGCGGGACATCATAATGAAAAACTGTTTTTT
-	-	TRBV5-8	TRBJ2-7	CASSLGAIGDEQYF	TGTGCCAGCAGCTTGGGGGCCATCGGGGACGAGCAGTACTTC
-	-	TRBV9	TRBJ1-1	CASSPYGKMEAEAFF	TGTGCCAGCAGCCCGTACGGAAAGATGGAGGCTGAAGCTTTCTTT
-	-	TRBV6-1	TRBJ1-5	CASSEEQGRGQPQHF	TGTGCCAGCAGTGAAGAACAGGGAAGGGGTCAGCCCCAGCATTTT
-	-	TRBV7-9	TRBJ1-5	CASSRGQNQPQHF	TGTGCCAGCAGCCGCGGACAGAATCAGCCCCAGCATTTT
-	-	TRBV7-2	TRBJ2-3	CASRPGGLGDTQYF	TGTGCCAGCAGGCCTGGAGGGCTGGGAGATACGCAGTATTTT
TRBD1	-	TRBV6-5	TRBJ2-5	CASSFRTGQKETQYF	TGTGCCAGCAGTTTTAGGACAGGGCAAAAAGAGACCCAGTACTTC
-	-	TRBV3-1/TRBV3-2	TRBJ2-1	CASSQGLSATYNEQFF	TGTGCCAGCAGCCAAGGACTCTCCGCTACCTACAATGAGCAGTTCTTC
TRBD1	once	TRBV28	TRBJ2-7	CASRDDRGPSRSYEQYF	TGTGCCAGCAGGGACGACAGGGGGCCCAGCAGGTCCTACGAGCAGTACTTC
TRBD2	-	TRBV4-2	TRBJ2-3	CASSQDSGNYFTDTQYF	TGTGCCAGCAGCCAAGATAGCGGGAACTATTTCACAGATACGCAGTATTTT